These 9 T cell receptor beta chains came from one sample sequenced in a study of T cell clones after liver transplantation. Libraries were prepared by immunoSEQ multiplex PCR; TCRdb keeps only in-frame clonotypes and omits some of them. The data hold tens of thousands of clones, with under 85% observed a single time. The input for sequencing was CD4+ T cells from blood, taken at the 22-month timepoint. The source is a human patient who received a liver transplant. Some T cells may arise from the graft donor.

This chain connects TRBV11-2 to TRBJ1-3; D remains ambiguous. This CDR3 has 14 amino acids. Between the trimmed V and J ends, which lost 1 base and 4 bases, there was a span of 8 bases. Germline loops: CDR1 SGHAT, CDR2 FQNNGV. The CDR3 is CASSLGTVGNTIYF. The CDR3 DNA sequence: TGTGCCAGCAGCTTAGGAACCGTGGGAAACACCATATATTTT.

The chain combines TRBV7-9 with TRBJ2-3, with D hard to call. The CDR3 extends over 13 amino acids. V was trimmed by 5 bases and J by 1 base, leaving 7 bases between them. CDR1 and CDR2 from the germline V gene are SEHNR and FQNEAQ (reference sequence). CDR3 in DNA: TGTGCCAGCAGCCCGAGCGGCACAGATACGCAGTATTTT. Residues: CASSPSGTDTQYF.

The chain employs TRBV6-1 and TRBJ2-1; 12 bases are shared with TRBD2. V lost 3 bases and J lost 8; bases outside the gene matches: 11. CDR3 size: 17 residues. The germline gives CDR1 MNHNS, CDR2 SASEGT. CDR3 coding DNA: TGTGCCAGCAGTGAGGAGGCTATGACTAGCGGGGGTTATGAGCAGTTCTTC. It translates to CASSEEAMTSGGYEQFF.

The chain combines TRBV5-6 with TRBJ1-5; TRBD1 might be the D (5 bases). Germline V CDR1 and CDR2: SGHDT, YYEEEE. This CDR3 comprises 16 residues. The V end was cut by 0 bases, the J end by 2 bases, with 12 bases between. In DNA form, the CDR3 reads TGTGCCAGCAGCTTGGGTGGGGAAGGGGGCAATCAGCCCCAGCATTTT. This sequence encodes CASSLGGEGGNQPQHF.

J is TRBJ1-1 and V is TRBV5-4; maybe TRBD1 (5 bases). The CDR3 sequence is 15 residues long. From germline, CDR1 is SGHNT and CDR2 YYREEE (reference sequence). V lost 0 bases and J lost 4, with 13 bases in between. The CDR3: CASSLAGTQSTEAFF. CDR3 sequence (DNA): TGTGCCAGCAGCTTGGCGGGGACTCAGAGCACTGAAGCTTTCTTT. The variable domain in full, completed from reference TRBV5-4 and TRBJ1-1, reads ETGVTQSPTHLIKTRGQQVTLRCSSQSGHNTVSWYQQALGQGPQFIFQYYREEENGRGNFPPRFSGLQFPNYSSELNVNALELDDSALYLCASSLAGTQSTEAFFGQGTRLTVV.

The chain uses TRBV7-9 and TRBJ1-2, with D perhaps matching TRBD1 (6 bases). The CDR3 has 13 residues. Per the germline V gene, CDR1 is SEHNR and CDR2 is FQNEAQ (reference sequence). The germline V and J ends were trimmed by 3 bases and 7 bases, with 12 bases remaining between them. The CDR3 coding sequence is TGTGCCAGCAGCTTGCTTGGGGGGGCTGGCTACACCTTC. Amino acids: CASSLLGGAGYTF.

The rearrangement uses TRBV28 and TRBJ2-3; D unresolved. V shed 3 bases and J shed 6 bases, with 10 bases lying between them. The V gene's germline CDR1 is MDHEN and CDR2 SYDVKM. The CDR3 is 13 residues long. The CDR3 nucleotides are TGTGCCAGCAGTTTTGACGGTTCGGATACGCAGTATTTT. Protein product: CASSFDGSDTQYF.

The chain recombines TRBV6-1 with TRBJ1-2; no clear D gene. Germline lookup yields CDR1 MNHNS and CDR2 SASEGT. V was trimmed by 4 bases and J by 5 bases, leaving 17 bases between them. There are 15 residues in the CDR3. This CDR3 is CASSALVNPGYGYTF. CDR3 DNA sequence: TGTGCCAGCAGTGCGCTGGTTAATCCTGGGTATGGCTACACCTTC.

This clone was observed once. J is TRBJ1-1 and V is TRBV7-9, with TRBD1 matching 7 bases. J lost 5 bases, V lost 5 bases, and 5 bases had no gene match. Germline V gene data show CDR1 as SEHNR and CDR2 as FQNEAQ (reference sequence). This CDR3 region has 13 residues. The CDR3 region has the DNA TGTGCCAGCAGCCAGGGGGGGTTGACTGAAGCTTTCTTT. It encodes CASSQGGLTEAFF. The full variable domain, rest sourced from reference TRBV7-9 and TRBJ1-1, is DTGVSQNPRHKITKRGQNVTFRCDPISEHNRLYWYRQTLGQGPEFLTYFQNEAQLEKSRLLSDRFSAERPKGSFSTLEIQRTEQGDSAMYLCASSQGGLTEAFFGQGTRLTVV.